One and the same sample provided the 13 T cell receptor beta chains below, sequenced in a study of T cell clusters in autoimmune cytopenias. Each sample's input was roughly 250 ng genomic DNA, 38,000 or so genome equivalents. One tube held mixed TRB-A and TRB-B primer pools for touch-down PCR. TCRdb processed the multiplex PCR reads again and assigns one entry to each CDR3 protein, with no DNA. The sample has about 6,700 distinct CDR3 sequences. This sample also belongs to another study, concerning T cell repertoires in aging, cancer and after chemotherapy.

The sequencing input was peripheral blood. Source of these receptors: a human donor in good health.

V and J are TRBV7-2 and TRBJ2-3; TCRdb's assignment of TRBD2 cannot be checked, as there is no DNA. Germline values: CDR1 SGHTA, CDR2 FQGNSA. This CDR3 region has 17 residues. CDR3 amino acids: CASSQSLAGGDQNTQYF.

Its frequency marks this clonotype as medium-sized (0.01 to 0.1%). This chain connects TRBV30 to TRBJ2-7; the TRBD1 assignment by TCRdb is unverifiable without DNA. The CDR3 is 17 residues long. Germline V lookup: CDR1 GTSNPN, CDR2 SVGIG (reference sequence). The CDR3 reads CAWSVEGGRGLYYEQYF.

The rearrangement joins TRBV27 to TRBJ1-1; TCRdb returns TRBD1, unconfirmable since there is no DNA. Germline-derived CDR1 and CDR2 are MNHEY and SMNVEV (reference sequence). The CDR3 extends over 15 amino acids. The CDR3 here is CASTHRGPLNTEAFF.

The chain links TRBV6-2 or TRBV6-3 to TRBJ2-7; TCRdb picks TRBD1, but there is no DNA to check that call. The germline gives CDR1 MNHEY, CDR2 SVGEGT. CDR3 length: 13 amino acids. CDR3: CASVPLRGIEQYF.

The V and J genes are TRBV28 and TRBJ1-4; the D call of TRBD1 rests on TCRdb alone, since no DNA is present to check it. This CDR3 spans 15 amino acids. Looked up from germline, CDR1 is MDHEN and CDR2 is SYDVKM. CDR3 protein: CASRPEGGAREKLFF.

The CDR3 here is CASSQVSRTETQYF. This sequence joins TRBV14 and TRBJ2-5. The CDR3 contains 14 residues. Per the germline V gene, CDR1 is SGHDN and CDR2 is FVKESK.

The chain carries TRBV12-3 or TRBV12-4 and TRBJ1-6; as DNA is missing, the TRBD1 call by TCRdb cannot be tested. The CDR3 sequence is 14 residues long. The CDR3 loop is CASSTAAGTRTLHF.

This clonotype is labeled medium-sized based on frequency. V is TRBV19 and J is TRBJ2-1; TCRdb outputs TRBD1, but without DNA this stays unchecked. CDR1 is LNHDA and CDR2 is SQIVND in the germline V gene (reference sequence). This CDR3 has 16 amino acids. CDR3: CASSSYEGRNYNEQFF.

J is TRBJ1-6 and V is TRBV14. CDR3 length: 16 residues. Germline V CDR1 and CDR2: SGHDN, FVKESK. The CDR3 protein is CASSQGPHRPNSPLHF.

The V call is TRBV19, the J call TRBJ2-7; TCRdb's D call of TRBD2 is untestable without DNA. This CDR3 region has 20 residues. The germline V gene has CDR1 LNHDA and CDR2 SQIVND (reference sequence). CDR3 protein: CASRTGWDGRLSGGSYEQYF.

The rearrangement joins TRBV6-5 to TRBJ1-1; the D call of TRBD1 rests on TCRdb alone, since no DNA is present to check it. Germline CDR1 and CDR2: MNHEY and SVGAGI. This CDR3 is 15 amino acids long. CDR3 loop: CASSYSAGAGTEAFF.

This clonotype is classed as medium-sized by frequency. This chain uses TRBV19 with TRBJ2-7; without DNA, the TCRdb call of TRBD1 cannot be checked. The CDR3 length is 15 residues. Germline values: CDR1 LNHDA, CDR2 SQIVND (reference sequence). The CDR3 loop is CASSISPAPRYEQYF.

This chain links TRBV7-9 with TRBJ2-3; TCRdb's D gene call, TRBD1, goes unchecked for lack of DNA. Germline lookup yields CDR1 SEHNR and CDR2 FQNEAQ (reference sequence). The CDR3 contains 16 residues. This CDR3 is CASSTTGGGTTDTQYF.